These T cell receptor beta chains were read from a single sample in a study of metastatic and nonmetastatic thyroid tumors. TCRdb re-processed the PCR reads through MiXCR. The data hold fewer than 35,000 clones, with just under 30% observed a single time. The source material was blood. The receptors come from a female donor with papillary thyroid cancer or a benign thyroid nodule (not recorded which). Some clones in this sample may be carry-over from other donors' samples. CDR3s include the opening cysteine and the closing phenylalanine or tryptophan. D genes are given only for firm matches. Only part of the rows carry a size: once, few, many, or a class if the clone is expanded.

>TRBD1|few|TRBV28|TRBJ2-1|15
TGTGCCAGCAGCTTCCGGGACAGGGGACTACATGAGCAGTTCTTC
CASSFRDRGLHEQFF
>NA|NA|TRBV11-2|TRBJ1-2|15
TGTGCCAGCAGCCGTTATAGGGACGGACCCTATGGCTACACCTTC
CASSRYRDGPYGYTF
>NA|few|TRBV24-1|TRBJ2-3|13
TGTGCCACCAGCGCGCCCAGCACAGATACGCAGTATTTT
CATSAPSTDTQYF
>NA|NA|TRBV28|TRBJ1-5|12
TGTGCCAGCAGCCCGTATACATGGAACCAGCATTTT
CASSPYTWNQHF
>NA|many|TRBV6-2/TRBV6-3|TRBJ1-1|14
TGTGCCAGCAGACGGCAGCTACAGAACACTGAAGCTTTCTTT
CASRRQLQNTEAFF
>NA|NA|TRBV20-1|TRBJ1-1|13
TGCAGTGCTAGTGGGCGGAGGTGGACTGAAGCTTTCTTT
CSASGRRWTEAFF
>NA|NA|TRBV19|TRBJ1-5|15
TGTGCCAGTAGTTTAATGACGGTGGGAAATCAGCCCCAGCATTTT
CASSLMTVGNQPQHF
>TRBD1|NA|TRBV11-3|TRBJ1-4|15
TGTGCCAGCAGCAGGACCGGGACAGGGGATGAAAAACTGTTTTTT
CASSRTGTGDEKLFF
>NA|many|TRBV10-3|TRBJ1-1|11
TGTGCCATCTCGCAGGACACTGAAGCTTTCTTT
CAISQDTEAFF
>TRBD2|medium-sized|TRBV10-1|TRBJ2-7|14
TGCGCCAGCACCCAACTAGCGGTAGGCTACGAGCAGTACTTC
CASTQLAVGYEQYF
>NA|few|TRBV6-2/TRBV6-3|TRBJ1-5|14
TGTGCCAGCAGTTCGGACAGCTCGAATCAGCCCCAGCATTTT
CASSSDSSNQPQHF
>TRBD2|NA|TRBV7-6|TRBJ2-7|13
TGTGCCAGCAGCCCATCTAGCGGCTACGAGCAGTACTTC
CASSPSSGYEQYF
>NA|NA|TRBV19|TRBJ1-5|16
TGTGCCAGTAGTATAGGGGGGGGACTGGGCAATCAGCCCCAGCATTTT
CASSIGGGLGNQPQHF
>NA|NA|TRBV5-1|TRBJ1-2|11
TGCGCCAGCAGCCGCGACGGAGGCTACACCTTC
CASSRDGGYTF
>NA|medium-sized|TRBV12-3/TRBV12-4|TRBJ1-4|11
TGTGCCAGCAGAGGGGTGGAAAAACTGTTTTTT
CASRGVEKLFF
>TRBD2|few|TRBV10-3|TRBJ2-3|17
TGTGCCATCACTGAGTTGTTTGGGACTAGCGATACAGATACGCAGTATTTT
CAITELFGTSDTDTQYF
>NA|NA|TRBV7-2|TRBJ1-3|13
TGTGCCAGCAGCCCAATCCCAGTACACACCATATATTTT
CASSPIPVHTIYF
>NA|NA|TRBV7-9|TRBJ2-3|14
TGTGCCAGCAGCCGGACGGGCAGCACAGATACGCAGTATTTT
CASSRTGSTDTQYF
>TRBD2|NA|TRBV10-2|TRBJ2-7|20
TGCGCCAGCAGTGAGCCCAGACAGCTTAGCGGGAGAGGGACACTCTACGAGCAGTACTTC
CASSEPRQLSGRGTLYEQYF
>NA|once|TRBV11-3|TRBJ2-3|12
TGTGCCAGCAGCTCGAGGATGTATGGAGAGTATTTT
CASSSRMYGEYF
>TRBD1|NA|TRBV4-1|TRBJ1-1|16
TGCGCCAGCAGCCAAGTCCTCAGGGGGGCGAACACTGAAGCTTTCTTT
CASSQVLRGANTEAFF
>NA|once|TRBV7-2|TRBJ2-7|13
TGTGCCAGCAGCTTAGATTGGAACTACGAGCAGTACTTC
CASSLDWNYEQYF
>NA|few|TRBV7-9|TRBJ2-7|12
TGTGCCAGCAGCTTAGGAGTTTCCGAGCAGTACTTC
CASSLGVSEQYF
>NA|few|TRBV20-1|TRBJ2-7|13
TGCAGTGCTAGACCGCCGACTGGATACGAGCAGTACTTC
CSARPPTGYEQYF
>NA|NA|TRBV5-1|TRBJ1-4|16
TGCGCCAGCAGCTTGGGATTCGGTGGAGCTAATGAAAAACTGTTTTTT
CASSLGFGGANEKLFF
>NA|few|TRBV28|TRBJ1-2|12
TGTGCCAGCAAAGCCCCGGCGGGTGGCTACACCTTC
CASKAPAGGYTF
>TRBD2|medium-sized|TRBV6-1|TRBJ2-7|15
TGTGCCAGCAGTTCGACTAGCGGGGGAGGTTACGAGCAGTACTTC
CASSSTSGGGYEQYF
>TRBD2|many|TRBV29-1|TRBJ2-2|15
TGCAGCGTTGGGACTAGCGGGAGGCTGGGCGGGGAGCTGTTTTTT
CSVGTSGRLGGELFF
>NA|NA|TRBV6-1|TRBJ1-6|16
TGTGCCAGCGCGGGGAGCAGTTTCTCCTATAATTCACCCCTCCACTTT
CASAGSSFSYNSPLHF
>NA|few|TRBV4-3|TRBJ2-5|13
TGCGCCAGCAGCCCGACCGGTAGGGAGACCCAGTACTTC
CASSPTGRETQYF
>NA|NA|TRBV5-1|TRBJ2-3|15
TGCGCCAGCAGCTCCAACCCGACGGGCACAGATACGCAGTATTTT
CASSSNPTGTDTQYF
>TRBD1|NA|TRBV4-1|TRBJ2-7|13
TGCGCCAGCAGCCAGGGACAGGGGAGCGAGCAGTACTTC
CASSQGQGSEQYF
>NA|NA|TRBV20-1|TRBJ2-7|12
TGCAGTGCTAGAGATAATGTGATGGGGCAGTACTTC
CSARDNVMGQYF
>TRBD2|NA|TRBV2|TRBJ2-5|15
TGTGCCAGCAGTCCCACTAGCGGGATTTTAGAGACCCAGTACTTC
CASSPTSGILETQYF
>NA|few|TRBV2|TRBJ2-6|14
TGTGCCAGCAATTGGGGCGCTGGGGCCAACGTCCTGACTTTC
CASNWGAGANVLTF
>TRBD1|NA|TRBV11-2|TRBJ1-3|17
TGTGCCAGCAGCATACAGGGGACTTCCTTCTCTGGAAACACCATATATTTT
CASSIQGTSFSGNTIYF